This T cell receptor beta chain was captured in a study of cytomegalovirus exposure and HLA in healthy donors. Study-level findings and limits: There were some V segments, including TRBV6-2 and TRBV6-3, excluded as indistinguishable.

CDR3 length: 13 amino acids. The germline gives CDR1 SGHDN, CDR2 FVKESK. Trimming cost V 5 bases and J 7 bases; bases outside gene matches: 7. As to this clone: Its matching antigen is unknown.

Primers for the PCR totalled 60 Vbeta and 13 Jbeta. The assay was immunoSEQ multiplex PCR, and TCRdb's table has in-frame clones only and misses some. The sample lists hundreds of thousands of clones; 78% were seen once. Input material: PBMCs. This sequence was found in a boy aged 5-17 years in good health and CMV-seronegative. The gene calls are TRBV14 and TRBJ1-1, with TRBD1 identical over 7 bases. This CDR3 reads CASSDRVSCEAFF. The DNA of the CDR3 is TGTGCCAGCAGCGACAGGGTTTCGTGTGAAGCTTTCTTT. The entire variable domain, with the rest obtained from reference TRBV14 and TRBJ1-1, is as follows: EAGVTQFPSHSVIEKGQTVTLRCDPISGHDNLYWYRRVMGKEIKFLLHFVKESKQDESGMPNNRFLAERTGGTYSTLKVQPAELEDSGVYFCASSDRVSCEAFFGQGTRLTVV.